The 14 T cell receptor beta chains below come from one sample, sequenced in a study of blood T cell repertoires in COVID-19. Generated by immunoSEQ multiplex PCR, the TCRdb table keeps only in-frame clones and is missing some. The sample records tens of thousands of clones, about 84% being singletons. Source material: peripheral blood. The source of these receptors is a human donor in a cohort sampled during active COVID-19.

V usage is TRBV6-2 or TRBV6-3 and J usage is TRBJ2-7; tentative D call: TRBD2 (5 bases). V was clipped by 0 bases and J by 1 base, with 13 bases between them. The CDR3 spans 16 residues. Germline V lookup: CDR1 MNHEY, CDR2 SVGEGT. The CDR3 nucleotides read TGTGCCAGCAGTTACTCGTCGCGGGCGGCTTCCTACGAGCAGTACTTC. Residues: CASSYSSRAASYEQYF.

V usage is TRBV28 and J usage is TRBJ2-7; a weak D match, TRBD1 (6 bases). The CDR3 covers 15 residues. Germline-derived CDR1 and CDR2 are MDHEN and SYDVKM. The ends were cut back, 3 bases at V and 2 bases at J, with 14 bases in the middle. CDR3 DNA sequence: TGTGCCAGCAGTTTTTTACAGGGCCTCGCCTACGAGCAGTACTTC. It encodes CASSFLQGLAYEQYF.

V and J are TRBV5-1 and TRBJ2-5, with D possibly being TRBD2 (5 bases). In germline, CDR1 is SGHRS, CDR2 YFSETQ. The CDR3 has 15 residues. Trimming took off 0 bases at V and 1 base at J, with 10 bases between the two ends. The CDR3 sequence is CASSLGDYLQETQYF. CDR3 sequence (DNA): TGCGCCAGCAGCTTGGGTGACTACCTCCAAGAGACCCAGTACTTC.

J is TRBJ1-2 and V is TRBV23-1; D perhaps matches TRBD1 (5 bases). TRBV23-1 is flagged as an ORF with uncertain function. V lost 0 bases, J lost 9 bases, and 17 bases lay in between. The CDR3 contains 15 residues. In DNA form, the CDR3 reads TGCGCCAGCAGTCAATCTGGTCAGGGTAAACTATGCTACACCTTC. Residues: CASSQSGQGKLCYTF.

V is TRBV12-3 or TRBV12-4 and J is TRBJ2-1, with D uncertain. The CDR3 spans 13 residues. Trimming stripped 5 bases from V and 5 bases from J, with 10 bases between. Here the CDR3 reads CASSILHNNEQFF. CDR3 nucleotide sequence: TGTGCCAGCAGTATTTTACATAACAATGAGCAGTTCTTC.

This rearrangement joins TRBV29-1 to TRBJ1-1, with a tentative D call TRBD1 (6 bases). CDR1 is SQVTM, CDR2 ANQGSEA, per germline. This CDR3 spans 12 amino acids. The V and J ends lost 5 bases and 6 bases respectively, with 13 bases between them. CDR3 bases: TGCAGCGTTAAACCTACAGGGTCTGAAGCTTTCTTT. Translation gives CSVKPTGSEAFF.

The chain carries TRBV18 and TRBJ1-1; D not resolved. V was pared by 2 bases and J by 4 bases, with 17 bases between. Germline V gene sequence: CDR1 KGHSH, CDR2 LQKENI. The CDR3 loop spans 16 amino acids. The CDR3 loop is CASSPSTADVGTEAFF. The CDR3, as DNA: TGTGCCAGCTCACCAAGCACAGCAGATGTGGGCACTGAAGCTTTCTTT.

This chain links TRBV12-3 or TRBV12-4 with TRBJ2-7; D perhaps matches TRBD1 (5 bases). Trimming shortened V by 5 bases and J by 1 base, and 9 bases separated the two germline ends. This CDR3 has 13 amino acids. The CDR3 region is CASSPQGSYEQYF. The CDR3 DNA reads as TGTGCCAGCAGTCCCCAGGGTTCCTACGAGCAGTACTTC.

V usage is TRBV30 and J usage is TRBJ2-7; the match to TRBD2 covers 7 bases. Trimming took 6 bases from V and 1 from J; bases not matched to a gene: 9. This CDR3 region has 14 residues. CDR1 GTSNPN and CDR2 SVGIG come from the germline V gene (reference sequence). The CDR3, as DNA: TGTGCCTGTGTCCGGGGGGACGCGTCCTACGAGCAGTACTTC. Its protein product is CACVRGDASYEQYF.

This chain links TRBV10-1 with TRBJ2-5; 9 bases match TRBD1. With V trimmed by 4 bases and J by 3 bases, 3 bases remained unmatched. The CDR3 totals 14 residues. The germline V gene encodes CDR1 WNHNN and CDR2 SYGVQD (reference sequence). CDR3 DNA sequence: TGCGCCAGCAGTGGGAGGACAGGGGAAGAGACCCAGTACTTC. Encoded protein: CASSGRTGEETQYF.

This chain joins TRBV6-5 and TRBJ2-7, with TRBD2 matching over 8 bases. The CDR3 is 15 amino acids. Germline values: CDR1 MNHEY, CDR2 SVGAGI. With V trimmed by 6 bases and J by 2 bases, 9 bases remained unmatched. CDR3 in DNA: TGTGCCAGCAGGGACCACGGACTAGCTCCCTACGAGCAGTACTTC. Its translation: CASRDHGLAPYEQYF.

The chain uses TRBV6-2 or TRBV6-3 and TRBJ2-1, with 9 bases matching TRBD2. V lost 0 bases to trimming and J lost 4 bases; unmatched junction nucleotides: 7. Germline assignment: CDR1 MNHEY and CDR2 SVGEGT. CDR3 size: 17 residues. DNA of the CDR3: TGTGCCAGCAGTTACTCGGAAGCGGGAGGCGATTACAATGAGCAGTTCTTC. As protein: CASSYSEAGGDYNEQFF.

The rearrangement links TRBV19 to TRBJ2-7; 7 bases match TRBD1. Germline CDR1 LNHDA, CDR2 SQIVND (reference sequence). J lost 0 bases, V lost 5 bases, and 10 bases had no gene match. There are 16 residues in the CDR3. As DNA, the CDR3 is TGTGCCAGTAGTGCCACTGGGACAGCGAGCTCCTACGAGCAGTACTTC. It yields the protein CASSATGTASSYEQYF. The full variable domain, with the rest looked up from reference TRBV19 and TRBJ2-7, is DGGITQSPKYLFRKEGQNVTLSCEQNLNHDAMYWYRQDPGQGLRLIYYSQIVNDFQKGDIAEGYSVSREKKESFPLTVTSAQKNPTAFYLCASSATGTASSYEQYFGPGTRLTVT.

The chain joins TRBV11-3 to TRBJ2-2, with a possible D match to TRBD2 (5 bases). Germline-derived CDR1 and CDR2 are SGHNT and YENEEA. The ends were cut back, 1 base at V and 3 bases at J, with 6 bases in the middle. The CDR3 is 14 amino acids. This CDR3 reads CASSLGGYTGELFF. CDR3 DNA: TGTGCCAGCAGCTTAGGAGGGTACACCGGGGAGCTGTTTTTT.